This entry features one T cell receptor beta chain sequence. Its antigen is currently not known. No base quality values were provided; no much bigger clone lies one nucleotide off. These data originate in a study of STAT5B mutations in CD4+ large granular lymphocyte leukemia (dated by TCRdb to between 2021 and 2024). As for the study more broadly: Among healthy controls, the CDR3 'QG' motif was associated with a particular HLA allele. The study compared the TCRbeta repertoires of patients with CD4+ T-cell large granular lymphocyte leukemia against the TCRbeta repertoires of healthy blood donors. Flow cytometry on FACSCanto II or FACSVerse showed that the purified fractions were more than 95% pure among lymphocytes. What the research found in general, with its limitations: Greater clonality appeared to be present in CD4-sorted patient repertoires than in healthy CD4+ repertoires, and the difference was retained after the putative leukemic clones were removed. Each patient's main leukemic clonotypes were private, but more than 20% of these clonotypes showed up at low frequency in the non-leukemic repertoires of other patients. Enrichment of TRBV06-family usage was observed among the top patient clones (8/27) relative to healthy controls (2/35). The data were not HLA-matched, and the higher clonality in CD4+ T-LGLL than in CD8+ T-LGLL could be due to the relatively small sample size.

Healthy controls were some 35 blood donors whose buffy coats came from the Finnish Red Cross blood service. All TCR-sequenced material derived from peripheral blood: patient blood samples and healthy donor buffy coats. Ficoll-Hypaque gradient centrifugation was used to isolate peripheral blood mononuclear cells. Magnetic purification was used to isolate CD4+ cells from the buffy coats of the healthy controls. The Gentra Puregene Cell and Tissue kit was used for genomic DNA extraction, and quantification was performed on a Qubit 2.0 fluorometer. CDR3 length: 11 amino acids, cysteine to phenylalanine. The DNA shown is the 33-base CDR3, in frame from base 1. CDR1 is given as DFQATT and CDR2 as SNEGSKA, both from the germline V gene (reference sequence). TCRbeta rearrangements were sequenced from genomic DNA using the immunoSEQ assay at survey resolution. The authors' pipeline ran thus. In the TCR sequencing data, the lowest productive clonotype frequency that could be detected was 2.59 x 10-5. Analyses included only productive TCRbeta rearrangements, meaning complete and in-frame sequences. Simpson clonality, calculated in the immunoSEQ Analyzer version 3.0, was used as the measure of sample clonality. Clones were binned by frequency as very rare, small, medium, large (1-20%) or hyperexpanded (>20%). OLGA 1.2.3 estimated generation probabilities, VDJtools produced V-gene circos plots, VDJdb was queried for specificities, and GLIPH identified CDR3 motifs. TCRdb holds this immuneACCESS table with in-frame rearrangements only. Some clones are missing; in checked studies, unresolved V genes explain under half, and the rest has no known cause. The V and J calls and clone size are taken from that table; D and trimming were inferred from the DNA. This sample gives tens of thousands of clones in total; 65% to 85% of them show up just once. About 0.34% of the sample is held by the ten biggest clonotypes.

The sequencing input was CD4+ T cells from blood buffy coats. This receptor was obtained from a human donor in good health. Recombination linked TRBV20-1 to TRBJ2-3, with TRBD1 perhaps the D gene, on 6 matching bases. The bases are TGCAGCGGCGTAGGGGGTCGGACGCAGTATTTT. Its amino acids are CSGVGGRTQYF.